The 22 T cell receptor beta chains below were found in one sample sequenced in a study of shared clonotypes between healthy human individuals. TCRdb keeps only in-frame clones here, not all; method: immunoSEQ multiplex PCR. The table records 490,000 or so clones, around 80% of them present only once. Material for sequencing was PBMCs. The receptor set was obtained from a woman in her forties in good health. Some clones in this sample may be carry-over from other donors' samples.

The V and J genes are TRBV6-6 and TRBJ1-1, with TRBD1 matching 9 bases. The CDR3 has 14 amino acids. V gave up 2 bases and J gave up 6 bases; unmatched junction bases: 4. Germline assignment: CDR1 MNHNY and CDR2 SVGAGI (reference sequence). CDR3 bases: TGTGCCAGCAGTTACAAACAGGGGGCGGCTGAAGCTTTCTTT. It translates to CASSYKQGAAEAFF.

This chain joins TRBV28 and TRBJ1-5; 7 bases align to TRBD1. The junction had 7 bases not matched to a gene; V was cut back by 5 bases and J by 0 bases. The CDR3 loop spans 16 amino acids. The V gene's germline CDR1 is MDHEN and CDR2 SYDVKM. The DNA for the CDR3 is TGTGCCAGCAGTCCCGGGACAGTCTATAGCAATCAGCCCCAGCATTTT. It encodes CASSPGTVYSNQPQHF.

The chain has TRBV19 and TRBJ2-2; 14 nucleotides agree with TRBD2. This CDR3 is 18 amino acids long. Germline loops: CDR1 LNHDA, CDR2 SQIVND (reference sequence). With V trimmed by 2 bases and J by 3 bases, 5 bases remained unmatched. The CDR3 loop is CASSITGTSGSYTGELFF. The CDR3 DNA reads TGTGCCAGTAGTATAACCGGGACTAGCGGGAGTTACACCGGGGAGCTGTTTTTT.

The chain recombines TRBV11-2 with TRBJ1-2; perhaps TRBD1 as D (5 bases). The CDR3 runs to 14 residues. Trimming cost V 0 bases and J 5 bases, with 10 bases left between them. Germline V CDR1 and CDR2: SGHAT, FQNNGV. The CDR3 region has the DNA TGTGCCAGCAGCTTAGAGACAGCCTCGTATGGCTACACCTTC. Residues: CASSLETASYGYTF.

The rearrangement uses TRBV4-2 and TRBJ1-1; no definite D call. Trimming took off 0 bases at V and 5 bases at J, with 10 bases between the two ends. The CDR3 totals 14 residues. Per germline, CDR1 LGHNA and CDR2 YNFKEQ. The DNA for the CDR3 is TGTGCCAGCAGCCAAGATACGTTGGGTACTGAAGCTTTCTTT. Protein sequence: CASSQDTLGTEAFF.

The chain employs TRBV11-1 and TRBJ1-1; unclear D gene. V gave up 5 bases and J gave up 1 base, with 14 bases separating them. This CDR3 has 15 amino acids. Germline V CDR1 and CDR2: SGHAT, FQDESV (reference sequence). As DNA, the CDR3 is TGTGCCAGCAGCCCCGGGCCATGGGGGAACACTGAAGCTTTCTTT. Residues: CASSPGPWGNTEAFF.

The rearrangement joins TRBV18 to TRBJ1-5; D gene unclear. Germline CDR1 is KGHSH and CDR2 is LQKENI. This CDR3 is 14 amino acids long. Deletions cut 4 bases from V and 0 bases from J, with 7 bases between. CDR3 sequence reads: CASSQSDSNQPQHF. CDR3 sequence (DNA): TGTGCCAGCTCACAGAGCGATAGCAATCAGCCCCAGCATTTT.

The chain combines TRBV28 with TRBJ2-3, with D unresolved. Germline CDR1 reads MDHEN; CDR2 reads SYDVKM. V lost 3 bases and J lost 8, with 6 bases in between. This CDR3 region has 11 residues. CDR3 sequence reads: CASSFEVTQYF. Written as DNA, the CDR3 is TGTGCCAGCAGTTTTGAAGTTACGCAGTATTTT.

The chain joins TRBV23-1 to TRBJ1-5; D is unresolved. TRBV23-1 is an ORF, with its function uncertain. V lost 10 bases to trimming and J lost 5 bases, with 21 bases between them. The CDR3 has 15 amino acids. For the CDR3, the DNA is TGCGCCACCCTAGCCGTCGAGCAGATTGATCAGCCCCAGCATTTT. Protein: CATLAVEQIDQPQHF.

Only one count was recorded for this clone. The chain has TRBV19 and TRBJ1-5; D unresolved. Germline lookup yields CDR1 LNHDA and CDR2 SQIVND (reference sequence). Trimming removed 3 bases from V and 0 bases from J, with 9 bases in between. The length of the CDR3 is 15 residues. CDR3 in DNA: TGTGCCAGTAGTATTGGTCGGACTAGCAATCAGCCCCAGCATTTT. It yields the protein CASSIGRTSNQPQHF.

In this sample, this clone turned up once. The rearrangement joins TRBV12-2 to TRBJ2-7; the table's D call, TRBD1, has no DNA check behind it. TRBV12-2 is a pseudogene. The CDR3 extends over 19 amino acids. CDR3 sequence reads: CASPRAPRDRGLDRYEQYF. The CDR3 DNA reads as TGTGCAAGCCCAAGGGCCCCCCGGGACAGGGGACTAGACAGATACGAGCAGTACTTC.

In its sample, this clone was seen a few times. Other nucleotide sequences from this sample produce the same CDR3. The J gene is TRBJ2-3, the V gene TRBV18; D not resolved. There are 14 residues in the CDR3. Trimming stripped 2 bases from V and 0 bases from J, with 6 bases between. In germline, CDR1 is KGHSH, CDR2 LQKENI. CDR3 nucleotide sequence: TGTGCCAGCTCACCAGCTGGAAGCACAGATACGCAGTATTTT. Translated, it gives CASSPAGSTDTQYF.

This clone was picked up a small number of times. The CDR3 nucleotides are TGTGCCAGCAGCCCTAGGGGACTAGGAAATACGCAGTATTTT. This sequence encodes CASSPRGLGNTQYF. This chain joins TRBV13 and TRBJ2-3, with 8 bases matching TRBD2. V trimming: 5 bases; J trimming: 7 bases; junction bases outside the gene matches: 8. Germline V CDR1 and CDR2: PRHDT, FYEKMQ (reference sequence). This CDR3 comprises 14 residues.

This chain uses TRBV4-3 with TRBJ2-3, with D unclear. Germline loops: CDR1 LGHNA, CDR2 YSLEER. The CDR3 is made up of 16 amino acids. V dropped 5 bases and J dropped 2 bases, with 17 bases sitting between them. In DNA form, the CDR3 reads TGCGCCAGCAGCTACCGACCCACGAGTTACACAGATACGCAGTATTTT. Protein product: CASSYRPTSYTDTQYF.

The chain is built from TRBV5-5 and TRBJ2-7; D ambiguous. CDR3 size: 12 residues. V shed 0 bases and J shed 7 bases, with 8 bases lying between them. CDR1 and CDR2 from the germline V gene are SGHKS and YYEKEE (reference sequence). The CDR3 loop reads CASSLEGFEQYF. CDR3 in DNA: TGTGCCAGCAGCTTGGAAGGGTTTGAGCAGTACTTC.

This clone was recorded many times. Other nucleotide sequences in the sample specify the same CDR3. The chain employs TRBV6-4 and TRBJ2-2; unclear D gene. V lost 6 bases, J lost 5 bases, and 13 bases lay in between. Germline lookup yields CDR1 MRHNA and CDR2 SNTAGT. The CDR3 is made up of 14 amino acids. The CDR3 DNA follows: TGTGCCAGCAGCGTCGACGCCCCGACCGGGGAGCTGTTTTTT. It is translated as CASSVDAPTGELFF.

The CDR3 loop is CASSSSGTGPLRAPGKNEQFF. CDR3 nucleotides: TGTGCCAGCAGTTCCTCCGGGACAGGTCCCTTAAGGGCCCCGGGAAAAAATGAGCAGTTCTTC. The V and J genes are TRBV28 and TRBJ2-1; 8 positions match TRBD1. The CDR3 covers 21 residues. Germline CDR1 reads MDHEN; CDR2 reads SYDVKM. J lost 7 bases, V lost 4 bases, and 27 bases had no gene match.

This clone came up once. The chain uses TRBV18 and TRBJ2-5; TRBD2 matches 8 bases. The CDR3 totals 15 residues. Germline trimming cut 5 bases from V and 4 bases from J; bases unmatched to any gene: 9. Per germline, CDR1 KGHSH and CDR2 LQKENI. The CDR3 DNA is TGTGCCAGCTCATCGGGACTAGGGGGACGAGAGACCCAGTACTTC. This codes for CASSSGLGGRETQYF.

This chain joins TRBV29-1 and TRBJ2-5; D uncertain. The CDR3 is 13 amino acids. The V end lost 5 bases, the J end lost 2 bases, and 12 bases lay between the germline ends. Per the germline V gene, CDR1 is SQVTM and CDR2 is ANQGSEA. The CDR3 DNA sequence: TGCAGCGTTCCTCGGAATGGGCAAGAGACCCAGTACTTC. Amino acid sequence: CSVPRNGQETQYF.

The chain links TRBV4-1 to TRBJ1-2; TRBD1 agrees at 7 bases. Trimming took 4 bases from V and 8 from J; bases not matched to a gene: 10. This CDR3 is built from 14 residues. Germline V lookup: CDR1 MGHRA, CDR2 YSYEKL. This chain's CDR3 is CASSPDRVERGYTF. The CDR3 DNA reads TGCGCCAGCAGCCCTGACAGGGTAGAGAGGGGCTACACCTTC.

The chain recombines TRBV7-3 with TRBJ2-1; 10 bases map to TRBD2. Germline V CDR1 and CDR2: SGHTA, FQGTGA. Trimming took 4 bases from V and 4 from J; bases not matched to a gene: 4. The CDR3 has 15 amino acids. The CDR3 is CASSSSGSIYNEQFF. For the CDR3, the DNA is TGTGCCAGCAGCTCTAGCGGGAGTATATACAATGAGCAGTTCTTC.

This clone was seen repeatedly, ten times or more. The chain couples TRBV19 to TRBJ2-5; D gene uncertain. Per germline, CDR1 LNHDA and CDR2 SQIVND (reference sequence). Trimming took 6 bases from V and 5 from J, leaving 13 bases between them. The CDR3 runs to 13 residues. The CDR3 loop is CASSPTSGETQYF. The CDR3 DNA follows: TGTGCCAGTAGCCCGACATCTGGGGAGACCCAGTACTTC. The variable domain in full, completed from reference TRBV19 and TRBJ2-5, reads DGGITQSPKYLFRKEGQNVTLSCEQNLNHDAMYWYRQDPGQGLRLIYYSQIVNDFQKGDIAEGYSVSREKKESFPLTVTSAQKNPTAFYLCASSPTSGETQYFGPGTRLLVL.